This T cell receptor beta chain came from a study of cytomegalovirus exposure and HLA in healthy donors. Study results and limitations: Prior analysis indicated that the majority of TCR beta V segments exhibited productivity approximately 87% or approximately 30% of the time.

This clone has only one observation. Its antigen is unidentified. Both 60 Vbeta primers and 13 Jbeta primers went into the PCR. Sequencing used immunoSEQ multiplex PCR; TCRdb keeps in-frame clones, though not all of them. The sample comprises more than 95,000 clones, around 80% of which are singletons, and approximately 1.7% rests with the top ten. This clonotype was obtained from a woman in her thirties or forties in good health and CMV-seronegative. Source material: PBMCs.

CDR3 in amino acids: CASSQTSGRDTQYF. In DNA, the CDR3 is TGTGCCAGCAGTCAGACTAGCGGGAGGGATACGCAGTATTTT. V is TRBV2 and J is TRBJ2-3; 13 bases map to TRBD2. Looked up from germline, CDR1 is SNHLY and CDR2 is FYNNEI. The CDR3 is 14 amino acids. The junction had 2 bases not matched to a gene; V was cut back by 5 bases and J by 6 bases.